Below, 10 T cell receptor beta chains from the same sample are listed, as sequenced in a study of a mutant IDH1 vaccine in newly diagnosed glioma. Only in-frame clones appear in the TCRdb table, and some are missing; sequencing was by immunoSEQ multiplex PCR. This table has approximately 37,000 clones, roughly 80% appearing once. For these receptors, no antigen is known. The time point: week 47, end of study. Vaccination used 300 ug of mutant IDH1 20-mer peptide per dose, with topical imiquimod. This sample comprised PBMCs, obtained from a glioma patient whose treatment included an IDH1 peptide vaccine. Receptor source: a man between 18 and 29 years old with glioma. Some clones in this sample may be carry-over from other donors' samples.

This chain uses TRBV5-1 with TRBJ2-1; the match to TRBD2 covers 15 bases. Germline trimming cut 4 bases from V and 0 bases from J; bases unmatched to any gene: 8. The CDR3 extends over 19 amino acids. Germline loops: CDR1 SGHRS, CDR2 YFSETQ. CDR3 sequence reads: CASSPIGTSGGSSYNEQFF. CDR3 nucleotides: TGCGCCAGCAGCCCAATTGGGACTAGCGGGGGGAGCTCCTACAATGAGCAGTTCTTC.

The chain combines TRBV18 with TRBJ1-1; maybe TRBD1 (5 bases). The CDR3 covers 15 residues. The germline V gene has CDR1 KGHSH and CDR2 LQKENI. V lost 1 base and J lost 1, with 10 bases in between. CDR3 coding DNA: TGTGCCAGCTCACCACGGACGGGGGGGAACACTGAAGCTTTCTTT. Translating gives CASSPRTGGNTEAFF.

CDR3 nucleotides: TGTGCCAGCAGTGCCGGGACAGCTTCTCACAATGAGCAGTTCTTC. Translating gives CASSAGTASHNEQFF. The chain uses TRBV6-5 and TRBJ2-1; TRBD1 matches at 7 bases. V gave up 5 bases and J gave up 5 bases; unmatched junction bases: 9. Per the germline V gene, CDR1 is MNHEY and CDR2 is SVGAGI. The CDR3 covers 15 residues.

The chain combines TRBV15 with TRBJ2-1; perhaps TRBD1 as D (5 bases). The CDR3 is 14 amino acids. CDR1 LNHNV and CDR2 YYDKDF come from the germline V gene (reference sequence). The ends were cut back, 0 bases at V and 7 bases at J, with 10 bases in the middle. CDR3 DNA sequence: TGTGCCACCAGCAGAGATGGCAGGGTTAATGAGCAGTTCTTC. This translates into CATSRDGRVNEQFF.

The rearrangement uses TRBV7-2 and TRBJ1-5, with D uncertain. The CDR3 runs to 18 residues. V lost 3 bases, J lost 0 bases, and 18 bases lay in between. CDR1 SGHTA and CDR2 FQGNSA come from the germline V gene. The CDR3 DNA sequence: TGTGCCAGCAGCTTGGGAGCGTGGTCGGAACATAGCAATCAGCCCCAGCATTTT. It codes for CASSLGAWSEHSNQPQHF.

J is TRBJ1-1 and V is TRBV5-1; TRBD1 agrees at 7 bases. CDR3 length equals 16 residues. CDR1 and CDR2 from the germline V gene are SGHRS and YFSETQ. J gave up 4 bases and V 0 bases, and 9 bases lay outside the gene matches. The CDR3 DNA is TGCGCCAGCAGCTTGGCCGCGACAGGGTGGGGCACTGAAGCTTTCTTT. Its protein product is CASSLAATGWGTEAFF.

The genes are TRBV6-5 and TRBJ1-2; D possibly corresponds to TRBD1 (6 bases). The V end was cut by 5 bases, the J end by 7 bases, with 17 bases between. Germline assignment: CDR1 MNHEY and CDR2 SVGAGI. This CDR3 spans 14 amino acids. In DNA form, the CDR3 reads TGTGCCAGCAGTACCCTTACAGGGCTTGGTGGCTACACCTTC. Translated, it gives CASSTLTGLGGYTF.

This chain joins TRBV27 and TRBJ2-7, with D tentatively TRBD1 (5 bases). CDR3 length: 13 residues. Trimming removed 5 bases at V and 0 bases at J, with 8 bases between. CDR1 and CDR2 (germline): MNHEY, SMNVEV (reference sequence). CDR3 in amino acids: CASSMTASYEQYF. The CDR3 DNA reads TGTGCCAGCAGTATGACAGCCTCCTACGAGCAGTACTTC.

This chain uses TRBV7-9 with TRBJ2-3; D possibly corresponds to TRBD2 (7 bases). The CDR3 contains 13 residues. Trimming took 6 bases from V and 5 from J, leaving 12 bases between them. From germline, CDR1 is SEHNR and CDR2 FQNEAQ (reference sequence). In nucleotides, the CDR3 is TGTGCCAGCAGGGGGGGGCGTGGAGATACGCAGTATTTT. Its translation is CASRGGRGDTQYF.

V usage is TRBV6-5 and J usage is TRBJ2-2; 12 nucleotides align to TRBD2. This CDR3 region has 14 residues. The V and J ends lost 6 bases and 5 bases, in that order; junction bases with no gene match: 1. Germline assignment: CDR1 MNHEY and CDR2 SVGAGI. Here the CDR3 DNA reads TGTGCCAGCAGCGGGACTAGCGGGACCGGGGAGCTGTTTTTT. Amino acids: CASSGTSGTGELFF.